These 7 T cell receptor beta chains were sequenced from one sample in a study of regulatory T cells in long-lasting Graves disease. Arm-PCR of CDR3 regions with iRepertoire HTBI primers generated TCR beta libraries. TCRdb redid the calling of the multiplex PCR reads with MiXCR, one entry per CDR3 protein. The sample has about 620,000 distinct CDR3 sequences; 15% to 20% are singletons. Sample time point: newly diagnosed GD, antithyroid drugs for less than 3 months. From RNA extracted from PBMCs, the TCR library was made. These data were also reused for a study on T cells in Graves' hyperthyroidism and ophthalmopathy.

The material was peripheral blood mononuclear cells (PBMCs), obtained at new diagnosis, from a patient treated with antithyroid drugs. All receptors come from a woman in her 30s with Graves disease.

This clonotype came up many times. The J gene is TRBJ1-5, the V gene TRBV11-2; D gene ambiguous. The CDR3 extends over 14 amino acids. The V and J ends lost 1 base and 4 bases respectively, with 8 bases between them. Germline CDR1 and CDR2: SGHAT and FQNNGV. The CDR3 sequence is CASSLGIGNQPQHF. In DNA form, the CDR3 reads TGTGCCAGCAGCTTAGGTATCGGAAATCAGCCCCAGCATTTT. The full variable domain, rest sourced from reference TRBV11-2 and TRBJ1-5, is EAGVAQSPRYKIIEKRQSVAFWCNPISGHATLYWYQQILGQGPKLLIQFQNNGVVDDSQLPKDRFSAERLKGVDSTLKIQPAKLEDSAVYLCASSLGIGNQPQHFGDGTRLSIL.

The CDR3 bases are TGTGCCAGCAGCATAAACCTCGGGTTAGCGCAGTACAATGAGCAGTTCTTC. This sequence encodes CASSINLGLAQYNEQFF. The chain couples TRBV14 to TRBJ2-1, with D possibly being TRBD2 (5 bases). Trimming took 5 bases from V and 4 from J, leaving 21 bases between them. Germline-derived CDR1 and CDR2 are SGHDN and FVKESK. The CDR3 consists of 17 residues.

This clonotype appeared many times. The chain uses TRBV12-3 or TRBV12-4 and TRBJ1-5; tentatively, D is TRBD1 (6 bases). Trimming shortened V by 8 bases and J by 6 bases, and 11 bases separated the two germline ends. This CDR3 is 12 amino acids long. CDR3: CASSGETQPQHF. CDR3 DNA: TGTGCCAGCTCAGGGGAGACTCAGCCCCAGCATTTT.

V is TRBV5-1 and J is TRBJ2-5; unclear D gene. V shed 0 bases and J shed 5 bases, with 5 bases lying between them. Germline loops: CDR1 SGHRS, CDR2 YFSETQ. This CDR3 is built from 12 residues. The CDR3 loop reads CASSLGYETQYF. CDR3 nucleotides: TGCGCCAGCAGCTTGGGGTATGAGACCCAGTACTTC.

This clonotype showed up many times. The chain couples TRBV7-8 to TRBJ2-1; D unclear. Between the trimmed V and J ends, which lost 7 bases and 1 base, there was a span of 17 bases. Germline V gene data show CDR1 as SGHVS and CDR2 as FQNEAQ. CDR3 length: 16 residues. The CDR3 nucleotides read TGTGCCAGCAAGGTCCCAGCCAACCCGTCCTACAATGAGCAGTTCTTC. Protein: CASKVPANPSYNEQFF. Using reference TRBV7-8 and TRBJ2-1 for the parts outside the CDR3, the full variable domain is GAGVSQSPRYKVAKRGQDVALRCDPISGHVSLFWYQQALGQGPEFLTYFQNEAQLDKSGLPSDRFFAERPEGSVSTLKIQRTQQEDSAVYLCASKVPANPSYNEQFFGPGTRLTVL.

The V call is TRBV20-1, the J call TRBJ2-5; perhaps TRBD1 as D (6 bases). With 1 base removed from V and 5 bases from J, the gap between germline ends came to 14 bases. The length of the CDR3 is 14 residues. Looked up from germline, CDR1 is DFQATT and CDR2 is SNEGSKA (reference sequence). The CDR3 coding sequence is TGCAGTGCTAGAGTCCCCACAGGGTTGGAGACCCAGTACTTC. As protein: CSARVPTGLETQYF.

In its sample, this clonotype was seen many times. The chain couples TRBV7-2 to TRBJ1-6; TRBD1 aligns across 8 bases. In germline, CDR1 is SGHTA, CDR2 FQGNSA. V lost 6 bases to trimming and J lost 5 bases; unmatched junction nucleotides: 3. This CDR3 contains 14 residues. Here the CDR3 DNA reads TGTGCCAGCAGTGTGGGACAGGATAATTCACCCCTCCACTTT. Its translation: CASSVGQDNSPLHF.